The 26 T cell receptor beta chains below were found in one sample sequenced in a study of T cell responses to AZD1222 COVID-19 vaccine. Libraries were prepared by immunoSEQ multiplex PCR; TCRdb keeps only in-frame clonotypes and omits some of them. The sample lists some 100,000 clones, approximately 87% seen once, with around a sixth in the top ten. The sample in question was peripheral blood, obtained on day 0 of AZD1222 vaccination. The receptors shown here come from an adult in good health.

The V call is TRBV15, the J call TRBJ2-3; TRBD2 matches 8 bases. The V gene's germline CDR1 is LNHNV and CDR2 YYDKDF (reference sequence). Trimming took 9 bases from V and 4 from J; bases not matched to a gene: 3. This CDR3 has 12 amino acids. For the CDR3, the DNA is TGTGCCACTAGCGGGGTGGCAGATACGCAGTATTTT. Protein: CATSGVADTQYF.

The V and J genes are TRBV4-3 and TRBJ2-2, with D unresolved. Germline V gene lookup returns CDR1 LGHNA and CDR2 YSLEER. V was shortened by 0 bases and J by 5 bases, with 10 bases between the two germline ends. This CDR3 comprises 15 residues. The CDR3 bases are TGCGCCAGCAGCCAAGATTCTGGAGTTACCGGGGAGCTGTTTTTT. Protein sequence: CASSQDSGVTGELFF.

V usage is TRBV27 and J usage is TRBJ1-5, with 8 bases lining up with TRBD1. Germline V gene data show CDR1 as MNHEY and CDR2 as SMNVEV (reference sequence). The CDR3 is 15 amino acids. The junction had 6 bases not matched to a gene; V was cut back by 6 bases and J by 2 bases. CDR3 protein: CASRPTGQGNQPQHF. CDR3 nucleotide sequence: TGTGCCAGCAGACCCACGGGACAGGGCAATCAGCCCCAGCATTTT.

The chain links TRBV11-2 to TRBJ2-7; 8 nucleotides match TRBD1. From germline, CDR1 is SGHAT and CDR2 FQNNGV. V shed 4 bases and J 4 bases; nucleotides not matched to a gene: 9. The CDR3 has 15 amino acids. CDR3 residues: CASSSDGQGFYEQYF. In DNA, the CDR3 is TGTGCCAGCAGCTCGGACGGACAGGGTTTTTACGAGCAGTACTTC.

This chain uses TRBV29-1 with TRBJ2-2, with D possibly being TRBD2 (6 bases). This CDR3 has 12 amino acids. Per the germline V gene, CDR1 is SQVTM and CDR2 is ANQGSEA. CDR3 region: CGGAITTGELFF. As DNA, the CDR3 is TGCGGCGGGGCTATCACCACCGGGGAGCTGTTTTTT.

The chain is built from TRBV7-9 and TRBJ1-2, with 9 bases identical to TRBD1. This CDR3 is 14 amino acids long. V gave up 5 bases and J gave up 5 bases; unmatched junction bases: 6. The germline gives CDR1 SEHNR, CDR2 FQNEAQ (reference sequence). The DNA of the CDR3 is TGTGCCAGCAGCCCAAGGACAGGGGATTATGGCTACACCTTC. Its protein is CASSPRTGDYGYTF.

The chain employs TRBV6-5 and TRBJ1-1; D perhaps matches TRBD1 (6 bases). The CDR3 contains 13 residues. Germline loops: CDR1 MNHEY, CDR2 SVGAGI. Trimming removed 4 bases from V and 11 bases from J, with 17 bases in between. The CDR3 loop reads CASSSRQVRRAFF. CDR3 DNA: TGTGCCAGCAGTTCGCGACAGGTCAGGAGGGCTTTCTTT.

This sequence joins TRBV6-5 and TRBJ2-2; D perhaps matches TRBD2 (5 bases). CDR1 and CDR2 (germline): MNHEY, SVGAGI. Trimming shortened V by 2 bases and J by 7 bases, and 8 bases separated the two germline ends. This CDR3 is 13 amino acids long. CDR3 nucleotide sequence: TGTGCCAGCAGTTACGACGGGGTCGGGGAGCTGTTTTTT. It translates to CASSYDGVGELFF.

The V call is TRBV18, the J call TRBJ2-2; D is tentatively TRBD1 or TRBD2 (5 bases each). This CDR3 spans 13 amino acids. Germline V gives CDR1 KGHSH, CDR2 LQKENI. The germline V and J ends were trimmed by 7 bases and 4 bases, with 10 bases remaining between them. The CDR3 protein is CASFGDPTGELFF. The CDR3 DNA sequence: TGTGCCAGCTTTGGGGACCCCACCGGGGAGCTGTTTTTT.

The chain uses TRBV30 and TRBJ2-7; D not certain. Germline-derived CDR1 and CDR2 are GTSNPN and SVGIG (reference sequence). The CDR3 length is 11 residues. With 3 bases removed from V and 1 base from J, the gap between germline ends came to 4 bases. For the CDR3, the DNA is TGTGCCTGGAGGAGTTCCTACGAGCAGTACTTC. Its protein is CAWRSSYEQYF.

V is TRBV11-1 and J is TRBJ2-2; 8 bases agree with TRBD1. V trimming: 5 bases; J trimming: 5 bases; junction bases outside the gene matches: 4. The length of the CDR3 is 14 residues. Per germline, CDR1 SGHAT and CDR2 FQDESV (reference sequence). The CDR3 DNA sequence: TGTGCCAGCAGCACGGACAGGGTAACCGGGGAGCTGTTTTTT. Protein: CASSTDRVTGELFF.

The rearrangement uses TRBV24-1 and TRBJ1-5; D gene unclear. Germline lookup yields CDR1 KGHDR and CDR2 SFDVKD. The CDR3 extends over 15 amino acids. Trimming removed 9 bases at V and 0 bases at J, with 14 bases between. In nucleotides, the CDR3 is TGTGCCACCTGTTGCTCAGACAATAGCAATCAGCCCCAGCATTTT. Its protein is CATCCSDNSNQPQHF.

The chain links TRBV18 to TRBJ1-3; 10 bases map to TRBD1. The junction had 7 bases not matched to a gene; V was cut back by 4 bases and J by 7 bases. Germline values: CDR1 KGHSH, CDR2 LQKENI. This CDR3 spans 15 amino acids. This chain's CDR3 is CASSRETGGLNTIYF. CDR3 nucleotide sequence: TGTGCCAGCTCACGGGAGACAGGGGGCTTGAACACCATATATTTT.

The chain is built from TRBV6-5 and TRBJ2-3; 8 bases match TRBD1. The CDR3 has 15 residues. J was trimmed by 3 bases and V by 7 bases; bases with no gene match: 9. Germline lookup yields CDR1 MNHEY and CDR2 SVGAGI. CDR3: CASKGWTGITDTQYF. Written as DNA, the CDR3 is TGTGCCAGCAAAGGCTGGACAGGGATTACAGATACGCAGTATTTT.

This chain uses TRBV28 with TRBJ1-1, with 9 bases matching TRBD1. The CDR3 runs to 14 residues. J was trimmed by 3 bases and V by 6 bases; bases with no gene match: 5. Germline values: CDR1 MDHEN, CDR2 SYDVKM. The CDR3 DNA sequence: TGTGCCAGCAGCTGGGGGGACAGGGACACTGAAGCTTTCTTT. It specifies CASSWGDRDTEAFF.

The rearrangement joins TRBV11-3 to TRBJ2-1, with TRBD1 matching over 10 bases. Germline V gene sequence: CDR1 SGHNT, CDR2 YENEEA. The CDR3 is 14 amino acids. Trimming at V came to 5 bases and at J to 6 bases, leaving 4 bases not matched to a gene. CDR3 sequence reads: CASSTRTGGNEQFF. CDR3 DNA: TGTGCCAGCAGCACTAGGACAGGGGGCAATGAGCAGTTCTTC. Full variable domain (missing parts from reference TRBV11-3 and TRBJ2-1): EAGVVQSPRYKIIEKKQPVAFWCNPISGHNTLYWYLQNLGQGPELLIRYENEEAVDDSQLPKDRFSAERLKGVDSTLKIQPAELGDSAVYLCASSTRTGGNEQFFGPGTRLTVL.

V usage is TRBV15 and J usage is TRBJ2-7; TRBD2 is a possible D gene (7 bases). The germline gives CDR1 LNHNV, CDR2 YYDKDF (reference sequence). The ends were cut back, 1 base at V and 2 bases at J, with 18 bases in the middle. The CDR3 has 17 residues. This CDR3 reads CATSRAQGSRGTYEQYF. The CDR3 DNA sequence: TGTGCCACCAGCAGAGCCCAGGGGTCGCGGGGGACCTACGAGCAGTACTTC. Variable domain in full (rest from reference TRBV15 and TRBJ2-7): DAMVIQNPRYQVTQFGKPVTLSCSQTLNHNVMYWYQQKSSQAPKLLFHYYDKDFNNEADTPDNFQSRRPNTSFCFLDIRSPGLGDTAMYLCATSRAQGSRGTYEQYFGPGTRLTVT.

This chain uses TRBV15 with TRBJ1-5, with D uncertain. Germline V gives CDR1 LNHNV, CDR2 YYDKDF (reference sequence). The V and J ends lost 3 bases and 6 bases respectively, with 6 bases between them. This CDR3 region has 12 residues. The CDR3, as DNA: TGTGCCACCAGCAGCGAGGGTCAGCCCCAGCATTTT. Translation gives CATSSEGQPQHF. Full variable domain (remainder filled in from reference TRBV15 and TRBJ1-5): DAMVIQNPRYQVTQFGKPVTLSCSQTLNHNVMYWYQQKSSQAPKLLFHYYDKDFNNEADTPDNFQSRRPNTSFCFLDIRSPGLGDTAMYLCATSSEGQPQHFGDGTRLSIL.

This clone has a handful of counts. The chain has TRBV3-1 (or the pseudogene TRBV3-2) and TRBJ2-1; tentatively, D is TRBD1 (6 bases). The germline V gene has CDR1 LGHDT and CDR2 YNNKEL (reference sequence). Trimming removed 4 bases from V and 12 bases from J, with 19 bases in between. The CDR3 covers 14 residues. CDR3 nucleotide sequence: TGTGCCAGCAGCCCTCAATGGGGGCGGTCTACGCAGTTCTTC. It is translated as CASSPQWGRSTQFF.

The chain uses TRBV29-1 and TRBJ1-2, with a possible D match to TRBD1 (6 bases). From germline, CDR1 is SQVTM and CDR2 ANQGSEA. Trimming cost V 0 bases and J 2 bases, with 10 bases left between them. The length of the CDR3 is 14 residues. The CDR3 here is CSVEDRTENYGYTF. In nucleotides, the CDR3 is TGCAGCGTTGAAGACAGGACAGAAAACTATGGCTACACCTTC.

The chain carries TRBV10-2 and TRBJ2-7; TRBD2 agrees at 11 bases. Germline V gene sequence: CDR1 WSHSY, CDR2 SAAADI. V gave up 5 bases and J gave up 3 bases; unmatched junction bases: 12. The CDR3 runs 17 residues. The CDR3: CASSWSSGGRTNYEQYF. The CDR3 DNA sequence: TGCGCCAGCAGTTGGTCTAGCGGGGGGCGAACTAACTACGAGCAGTACTTC.

CDR3 sequence (DNA): TGTGCCAGCAGCCCCGGGGGGGGCGCGTCACCCCTCCACTTT. Protein: CASSPGGGASPLHF. J is TRBJ1-6 and V is TRBV7-6, with a tentative D call TRBD1 (6 bases). Per germline, CDR1 SGHVS and CDR2 FNYEAQ. The CDR3 spans 14 residues. V lost 5 bases and J lost 10, with 15 bases in between.

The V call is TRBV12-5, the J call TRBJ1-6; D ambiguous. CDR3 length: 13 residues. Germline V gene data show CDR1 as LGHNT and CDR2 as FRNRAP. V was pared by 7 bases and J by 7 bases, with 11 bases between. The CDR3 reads CASALGGNSPLHF. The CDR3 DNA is TGTGCTAGTGCCCTCGGTGGGAATTCACCCCTCCACTTT.

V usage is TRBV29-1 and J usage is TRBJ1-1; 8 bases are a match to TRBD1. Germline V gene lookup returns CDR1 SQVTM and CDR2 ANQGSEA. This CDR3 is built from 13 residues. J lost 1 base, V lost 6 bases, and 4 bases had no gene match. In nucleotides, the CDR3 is TGCAGCGTCATGGGACAGGAGAACACTGAAGCTTTCTTT. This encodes CSVMGQENTEAFF.

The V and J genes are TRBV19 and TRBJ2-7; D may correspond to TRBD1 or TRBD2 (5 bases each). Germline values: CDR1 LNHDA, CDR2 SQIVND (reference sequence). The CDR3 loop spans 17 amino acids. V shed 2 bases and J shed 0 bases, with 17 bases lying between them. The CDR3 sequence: CASSINGEGPNSYEQYF. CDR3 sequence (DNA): TGTGCCAGTAGTATAAATGGAGAGGGGCCGAACTCCTACGAGCAGTACTTC.

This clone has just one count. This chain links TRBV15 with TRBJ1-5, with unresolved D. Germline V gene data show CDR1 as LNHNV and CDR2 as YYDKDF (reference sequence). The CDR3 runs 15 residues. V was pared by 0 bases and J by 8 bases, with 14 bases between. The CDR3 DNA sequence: TGTGCCACCAGCAGAGATGCGTCCAGGTTGGAGCCCCAGCATTTT. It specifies CATSRDASRLEPQHF.